The 31 T cell receptor beta chains below were found in one sample sequenced in a study of blood T cell repertoires in COVID-19. Measured with immunoSEQ multiplex PCR; TCRdb has only the in-frame clones, and not every one. This table holds around 80,000 clones, roughly 85% found once. The sample consisted of peripheral blood. The receptors were sampled from a man aged 45 to 65 with COVID-19, enrolled during active disease.

In this sample, this clone turned up once. The V and J genes are TRBV11-2 and TRBJ1-5; 7 positions agree with TRBD1. Per the germline V gene, CDR1 is SGHAT and CDR2 is FQNNGV. The CDR3 length is 17 residues. The V gene end was trimmed by 0 bases and the J gene end by 4 bases; junction bases not matched to a gene: 9. The CDR3 protein is CASSLDRLGQQNQPQHF. In DNA form, the CDR3 reads TGTGCCAGCAGCTTAGATCGATTGGGACAGCAAAATCAGCCCCAGCATTTT.

This chain joins TRBV12-3 or TRBV12-4 and TRBJ2-1; D may be TRBD2 (5 bases). Between the trimmed V and J ends, which lost 10 bases and 7 bases, there was a span of 11 bases. This CDR3 spans 11 amino acids. The CDR3 DNA reads TGTGCCAACCAGAGGGCGAATGAGCAGTTCTTC. The encoded protein is CANQRANEQFF.

There are a few counts of this clone. The chain has TRBV29-1 and TRBJ2-1; TRBD1 matches at 7 bases. This CDR3 spans 13 amino acids. V trimming: 3 bases; J trimming: 6 bases; junction bases outside the gene matches: 5. Germline CDR1 SQVTM, CDR2 ANQGSEA. The CDR3 reads CSVERGQGNEQFF. Written as DNA, the CDR3 is TGCAGCGTTGAGAGGGGGCAAGGCAATGAGCAGTTCTTC.

The gene calls are TRBV7-9 and TRBJ2-2, with a possible D match to TRBD1 (6 bases). Germline V lookup: CDR1 SEHNR, CDR2 FQNEAQ (reference sequence). This CDR3 comprises 15 residues. Between the trimmed V and J ends, which lost 5 bases and 4 bases, there was a span of 14 bases. CDR3 sequence (DNA): TGTGCCAGCAGCCCCAAGGGGGAAACCACCGGGGAGCTGTTTTTT. This codes for CASSPKGETTGELFF.

The rearrangement links TRBV21-1 to TRBJ2-7; the D call TRBD2 from the table was never checked on the DNA. TRBV21-1 is assigned pseudogene status. This CDR3 comprises 14 residues. The chain's CDR3 is CASSKGTSSYEQYF. CDR3 DNA sequence: TGTGCCAGCAGCAAAGGGACTAGCTCCTACGAGCAGTACTTC.

The V and J genes are TRBV7-3 and TRBJ1-1, with unresolved D. The CDR3 length is 15 residues. Looked up from germline, CDR1 is SGHTA and CDR2 is FQGTGA. Trimming took 2 bases from V and 8 from J, leaving 18 bases between them. The CDR3: CASSLQGPAGGEAFF. CDR3 nucleotide sequence: TGTGCCAGCAGCTTACAAGGCCCGGCCGGCGGGGAAGCTTTCTTT.

The chain uses TRBV7-8 and TRBJ2-7; D may be TRBD1 (5 bases). V gave up 5 bases and J gave up 2 bases, with 10 bases separating them. This CDR3 comprises 13 residues. CDR1 and CDR2 from the germline V gene are SGHVS and FQNEAQ. The CDR3 protein is CASSQTAPYEQYF. The CDR3 DNA reads TGTGCCAGCAGCCAGACAGCCCCCTACGAGCAGTACTTC.

This chain links TRBV3-1 (or the pseudogene TRBV3-2) with TRBJ1-2; D might be TRBD1 (5 bases). CDR3 length: 13 amino acids. CDR1 is LGHDT, CDR2 YNNKEL, per germline (reference sequence). Trimming took off 4 bases at V and 7 bases at J, with 13 bases between the two ends. The CDR3 region is CASSPYSRVGYTF. CDR3 DNA sequence: TGTGCCAGCAGCCCATACTCCAGGGTTGGCTACACCTTC.

CDR3 nucleotides: TGTGCCAGCAGCTCTCGGGGGACTAGCGGAAACACCGGGGAGCTGTTTTTT. Translation gives CASSSRGTSGNTGELFF. The genes are TRBV7-2 and TRBJ2-2; 11 bases map to TRBD2. Germline V gene data show CDR1 as SGHTA and CDR2 as FQGNSA. This CDR3 region has 17 residues. The V segment lost 4 bases and the J segment 2 bases; nucleotides outside the gene matches: 6.

This clone was counted once. This rearrangement joins TRBV6-6 to TRBJ1-2, with TRBD1 identical over 10 bases. Germline CDR1 MNHNY, CDR2 SVGAGI (reference sequence). V trimming: 6 bases; J trimming: 6 bases; junction bases outside the gene matches: 4. The CDR3 covers 13 residues. The CDR3 sequence: CASRGGQGNGYTF. CDR3 sequence (DNA): TGTGCCAGCAGGGGGGGACAGGGGAATGGCTACACCTTC.

J is TRBJ2-1 and V is TRBV10-2, with 15 bases identical to TRBD2. The CDR3 is 18 amino acids. Germline CDR1 and CDR2: WSHSY and SAAADI. Trimming took 7 bases from V and 7 from J; bases not matched to a gene: 14. This CDR3 is CASTLGGLAGGPRNEQFF. The CDR3 DNA sequence: TGCGCCAGCACTCTAGGAGGACTAGCGGGAGGGCCCCGAAATGAGCAGTTCTTC.

The chain combines TRBV7-9 with TRBJ1-2, with D possibly TRBD1 on 6 matching bases. CDR1 is SEHNR and CDR2 is FQNEAQ in the germline V gene (reference sequence). This CDR3 spans 13 amino acids. The V end lost 6 bases, the J end lost 4 bases, and 12 bases lay between the germline ends. The CDR3 bases are TGTGCCAGCAGAAATACAGGGAGCTATGGCTACACCTTC. Encoded protein: CASRNTGSYGYTF.

CDR3 residues: CASSYRGRDGYTF. The CDR3 DNA reads as TGTGCCAGCAGTTACAGGGGTCGCGATGGCTACACCTTC. This rearrangement joins TRBV6-5 to TRBJ1-2; D possibly corresponds to TRBD1 (5 bases). Deletions cut 2 bases from V and 6 bases from J, with 10 bases between. CDR3 length equals 13 residues. The V gene's germline CDR1 is MNHEY and CDR2 SVGAGI.

The chain uses TRBV6-5 and TRBJ2-1, with a weak D call TRBD2 (7 bases). V lost 4 bases to trimming and J lost 4 bases, with 14 bases between them. There are 15 residues in the CDR3. From germline, CDR1 is MNHEY and CDR2 SVGAGI. CDR3 amino acids: CASSFQEGGYNEQFF. The CDR3 DNA is TGTGCCAGCAGTTTTCAGGAGGGGGGGTACAATGAGCAGTTCTTC.

The chain is built from TRBV11-2 and TRBJ2-7, with TRBD2 as a possible D gene (6 bases). Germline V lookup: CDR1 SGHAT, CDR2 FQNNGV. This CDR3 contains 14 residues. Trimming pared 2 bases from V and 2 bases from J, leaving 10 bases between. This chain's CDR3 is CASSLPSAAYEQYF. As DNA, the CDR3 is TGTGCCAGCAGCTTACCTAGCGCGGCCTACGAGCAGTACTTC.

This clone was seen a handful of times. The chain joins TRBV27 to TRBJ1-2; 10 bases align to TRBD1. The CDR3 is 13 residues long. Germline loops: CDR1 MNHEY, CDR2 SMNVEV (reference sequence). Trimming cost V 5 bases and J 8 bases; bases outside gene matches: 5. CDR3 in amino acids: CASSRQGAQGYTF. CDR3 in DNA: TGTGCCAGCAGTCGACAGGGGGCGCAAGGCTACACCTTC.

This clone appeared a few times. This rearrangement joins TRBV21-1 to TRBJ1-4; the D call TRBD1 from the table was never checked on the DNA. TRBV21-1 is assigned pseudogene status. CDR3 length: 22 amino acids. CDR3 loop: CASSKAFFRDRLFGISREKLFF. CDR3 nucleotide sequence: TGTGCCAGCAGCAAAGCCTTTTTCCGGGACAGGCTATTCGGCATTAGTAGGGAAAAACTGTTTTTT.

The chain employs TRBV7-9 and TRBJ2-7; TRBD1 matches at 11 bases. Germline V CDR1 and CDR2: SEHNR, FQNEAQ (reference sequence). After removal of 5 bases from V and 4 bases from J, the junction contained 4 bases not matched to a gene. The CDR3 is 14 amino acids. The CDR3 coding sequence is TGTGCCAGCAGCCCAAGGGACAGGGGGTACGAGCAGTACTTC. Protein: CASSPRDRGYEQYF.

The J gene is TRBJ1-4, the V gene TRBV7-3, with D uncertain. The CDR3 has 13 residues. The V end lost 6 bases, the J end lost 17 bases, and 22 bases lay between the germline ends. CDR1 SGHTA and CDR2 FQGTGA come from the germline V gene. The CDR3 DNA is TGTGCCAGCAGTCCCGGGTTGGCAGCCATAGATTTTTTT. Encoded protein: CASSPGLAAIDFF.

J is TRBJ1-1 and V is TRBV6-1; D remains unclear. Trimming took 2 bases from V and 0 from J, leaving 10 bases between them. The CDR3 covers 15 residues. CDR1 and CDR2 from the germline V gene are MNHNS and SASEGT. CDR3 sequence reads: CASSEIVSMNTEAFF. The CDR3 nucleotides are TGTGCCAGCAGTGAAATAGTAAGCATGAACACTGAAGCTTTCTTT.

The chain uses TRBV14 and TRBJ1-1, with D possibly TRBD1 on 5 matching bases. This CDR3 comprises 15 residues. V shed 1 base and J shed 0 bases, with 9 bases lying between them. Germline V gene data show CDR1 as SGHDN and CDR2 as FVKESK. CDR3 sequence: CASSQAQGMNTEAFF. The CDR3 region has the DNA TGTGCCAGCAGCCAAGCCCAGGGAATGAACACTGAAGCTTTCTTT.

The chain's CDR3 is CASSFRGGQGETQYF. The CDR3 nucleotides read TGTGCCAGCAGTTTCCGGGGGGGACAGGGGGAGACCCAGTACTTC. This rearrangement joins TRBV28 to TRBJ2-5; 10 nucleotides align to TRBD1. The CDR3 has 15 amino acids. V lost 3 bases and J lost 5; bases outside the gene matches: 6. Germline CDR1 MDHEN, CDR2 SYDVKM.

The V gene is TRBV5-1, the J gene TRBJ2-5, with 7 bases lining up with TRBD1. This CDR3 spans 13 amino acids. The V and J ends lost 4 bases and 5 bases, in that order; junction bases with no gene match: 5. The germline CDR1 and CDR2 sequences are SGHRS and YFSETQ. The CDR3: CASSAGQAETQYF. Written as DNA, the CDR3 is TGCGCCAGCAGCGCAGGACAGGCGGAGACCCAGTACTTC.

This chain joins TRBV18 and TRBJ1-1; D unclear. V was shortened by 10 bases and J by 0 bases, with 9 bases between the two germline ends. CDR1 and CDR2 from the germline V gene are KGHSH and LQKENI. The CDR3 spans 12 residues. CDR3 nucleotide sequence: TGTGCCACACTCGCCCTGAACACTGAAGCTTTCTTT. Translated: CATLALNTEAFF.

The gene calls are TRBV18 and TRBJ2-1, with 11 positions matching TRBD2. CDR1 is KGHSH and CDR2 is LQKENI in the germline V gene. The V gene end was trimmed by 3 bases and the J gene end by 7 bases; junction bases not matched to a gene: 2. This CDR3 region has 14 residues. CDR3 coding DNA: TGTGCCAGCTCACCTGGGACTAGCGGTAATGAGCAGTTCTTC. Amino acids: CASSPGTSGNEQFF.

This CDR3 is CASSLGLAGYEQFF. The CDR3 DNA reads TGTGCCAGCAGCTTAGGGCTAGCGGGATATGAGCAGTTCTTC. The V call is TRBV11-2, the J call TRBJ2-1; 9 bases are shared with TRBD2. The V and J ends lost 1 base and 8 bases, in that order; junction bases with no gene match: 3. Germline V gene sequence: CDR1 SGHAT, CDR2 FQNNGV. The CDR3 runs to 14 residues.

V gene TRBV5-8 combines with J gene TRBJ1-2, with D tentatively TRBD1 (5 bases). The CDR3 covers 14 residues. Germline V gives CDR1 SGHTS, CDR2 YDEGEE. V gave up 0 bases and J gave up 8 bases, with 14 bases separating them. The CDR3 bases are TGTGCCAGCAGCTTGGAGTCTCAGGGTTTCGGCTACACCTTC. Its translation is CASSLESQGFGYTF.

This clone has just one count. The CDR3 protein is CASRLLTGLGSYEQYF. CDR3 DNA sequence: TGTGCCAGCAGACTGTTAACGGGACTCGGTTCCTACGAGCAGTACTTC. J is TRBJ2-7 and V is TRBV5-5; tentative D call: TRBD2 (6 bases). CDR3 length: 16 residues. V gave up 5 bases and J gave up 1 base, with 19 bases separating them. Germline V lookup: CDR1 SGHKS, CDR2 YYEKEE (reference sequence).

This rearrangement joins TRBV11-2 to TRBJ2-7; 7 bases line up with TRBD1. V lost 5 bases to trimming and J lost 0 bases; unmatched junction nucleotides: 7. The CDR3 contains 15 residues. From germline, CDR1 is SGHAT and CDR2 FQNNGV. CDR3 amino acids: CASSHPTGSSYEQYF. The DNA of the CDR3 is TGTGCCAGCAGCCACCCGACAGGGTCCTCCTACGAGCAGTACTTC.

The rearrangement joins TRBV3-1 (or the pseudogene TRBV3-2) to TRBJ1-1; possible D gene TRBD1, 6 bases. CDR1 is LGHDT, CDR2 YNNKEL, per germline (reference sequence). The length of the CDR3 is 14 residues. V was clipped by 0 bases and J by 5 bases, with 10 bases between them. This CDR3 is CASSQDYRVTEAFF. CDR3 sequence (DNA): TGTGCCAGCAGCCAAGATTACAGGGTTACTGAAGCTTTCTTT.

This clone was seen only once. The chain links TRBV27 to TRBJ1-6; D remains ambiguous. V lost 5 bases, J lost 4 bases, and 12 bases lay in between. The CDR3 contains 15 residues. Germline V gene data show CDR1 as MNHEY and CDR2 as SMNVEV (reference sequence). The CDR3 coding sequence is TGTGCCAGCAGTCCCCGGGGATTATATAATTCACCCCTCCACTTT. Its protein product is CASSPRGLYNSPLHF.